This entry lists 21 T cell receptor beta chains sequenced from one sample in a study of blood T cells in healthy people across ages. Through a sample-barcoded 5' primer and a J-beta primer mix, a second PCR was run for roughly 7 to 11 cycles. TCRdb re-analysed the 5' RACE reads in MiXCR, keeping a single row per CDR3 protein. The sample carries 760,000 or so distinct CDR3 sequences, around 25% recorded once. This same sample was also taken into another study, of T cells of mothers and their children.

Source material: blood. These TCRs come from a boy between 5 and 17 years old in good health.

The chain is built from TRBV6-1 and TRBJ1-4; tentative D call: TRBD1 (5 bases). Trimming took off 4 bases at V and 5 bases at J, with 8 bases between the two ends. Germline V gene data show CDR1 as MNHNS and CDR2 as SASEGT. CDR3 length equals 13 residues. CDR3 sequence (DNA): TGTGCCAGCAGTGCCACAGGAAATGAAAAACTGTTTTTT. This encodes CASSATGNEKLFF.

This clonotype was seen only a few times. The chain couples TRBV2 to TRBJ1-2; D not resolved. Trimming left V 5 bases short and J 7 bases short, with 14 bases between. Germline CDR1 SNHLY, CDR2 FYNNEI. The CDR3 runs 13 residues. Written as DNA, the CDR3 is TGTGCCAGCAGTACCTTTGACTCGGGTGGCTACACCTTC. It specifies CASSTFDSGGYTF. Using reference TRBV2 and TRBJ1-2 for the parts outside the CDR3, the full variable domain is EPEVTQTPSHQVTQMGQEVILRCVPISNHLYFYWYRQILGQKVEFLVSFYNNEISEKSEIFDDQFSVERPDGSNFTLKIRSTKLEDSAMYFCASSTFDSGGYTFGSGTRLTVV.

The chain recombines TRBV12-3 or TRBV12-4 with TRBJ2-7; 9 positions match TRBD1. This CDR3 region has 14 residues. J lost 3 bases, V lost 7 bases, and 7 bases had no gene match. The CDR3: CASIPGQGRYEQYF. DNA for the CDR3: TGTGCCAGCATCCCGGGACAGGGTCGCTACGAGCAGTACTTC.

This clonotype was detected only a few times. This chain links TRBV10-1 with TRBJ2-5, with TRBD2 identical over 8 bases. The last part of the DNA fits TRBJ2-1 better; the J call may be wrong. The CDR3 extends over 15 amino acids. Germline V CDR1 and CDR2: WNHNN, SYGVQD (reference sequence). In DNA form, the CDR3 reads TGCGCCAGCAGTGAGTGGTCTAGCGGGTACAATGAGCAGTTCTTC. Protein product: CASSEWSSGYNEQFF.

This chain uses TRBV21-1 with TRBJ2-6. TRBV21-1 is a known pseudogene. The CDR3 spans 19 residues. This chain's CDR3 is CASSKVLKVMDSGANVLTF. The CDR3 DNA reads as TGTGCCAGCAGCAAAGTTTTGAAGGTTATGGACTCTGGGGCCAACGTCCTGACTTTC.

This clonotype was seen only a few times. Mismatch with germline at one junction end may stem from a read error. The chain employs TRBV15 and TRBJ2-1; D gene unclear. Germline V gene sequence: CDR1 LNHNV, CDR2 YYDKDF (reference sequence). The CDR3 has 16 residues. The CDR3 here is CATSRDRPSSEETLYF. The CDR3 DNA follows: TGTGCCACCAGCAGAGATCGTCCTTCTTCGGAAGAGACCCTGTACTTC. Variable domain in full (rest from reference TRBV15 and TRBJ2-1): DAMVIQNPRYQVTQFGKPVTLSCSQTLNHNVMYWYQQKSSQAPKLLFHYYDKDFNNEADTPDNFQSRRPNTSFCFLDIRSPGLGDTAMYLCATSRDRPSSEETLYFGPGTRLTVL.

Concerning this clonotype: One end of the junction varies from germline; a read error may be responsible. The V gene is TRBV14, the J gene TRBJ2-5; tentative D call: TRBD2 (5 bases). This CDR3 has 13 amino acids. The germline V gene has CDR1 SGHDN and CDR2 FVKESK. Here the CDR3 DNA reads TGTGCCAGCAGCCAAGATCTAAGGAGCGAGAGGGCCTTC. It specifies CASSQDLRSERAF.

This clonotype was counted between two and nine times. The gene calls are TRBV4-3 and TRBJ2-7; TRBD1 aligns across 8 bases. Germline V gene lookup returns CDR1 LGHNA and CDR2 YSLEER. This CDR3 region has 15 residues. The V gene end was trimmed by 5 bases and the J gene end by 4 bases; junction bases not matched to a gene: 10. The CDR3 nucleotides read TGCGCCAGCAGCTGGGAGTGGACAGGGACGTACGAGCAGTACTTC. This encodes CASSWEWTGTYEQYF.

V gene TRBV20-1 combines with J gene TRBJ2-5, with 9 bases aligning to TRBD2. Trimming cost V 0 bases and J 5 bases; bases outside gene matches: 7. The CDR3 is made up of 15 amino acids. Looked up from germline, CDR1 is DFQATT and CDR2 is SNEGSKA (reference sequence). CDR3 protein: CSARDLAGGLETQYF. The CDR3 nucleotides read TGCAGTGCTAGAGATCTCGCGGGGGGGCTGGAGACCCAGTACTTC.

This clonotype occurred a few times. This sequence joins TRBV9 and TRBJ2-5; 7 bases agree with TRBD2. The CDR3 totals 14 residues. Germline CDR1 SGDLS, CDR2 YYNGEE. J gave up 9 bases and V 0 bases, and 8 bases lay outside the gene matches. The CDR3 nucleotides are TGTGCCAGCAGCGTAGGCGGGGGAACACTAGCCCAGTACTTC. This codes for CASSVGGGTLAQYF.

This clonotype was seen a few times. The CDR3 sequence: CSARDKGQNTEAFF. Here the CDR3 DNA reads TGCAGTGCTAGAGATAAGGGGCAGAACACTGAAGCTTTCTTT. The chain combines TRBV20-1 with TRBJ1-1, with D maybe TRBD1 (5 bases). From germline, CDR1 is DFQATT and CDR2 SNEGSKA (reference sequence). This CDR3 has 14 residues. Trimming shortened V by 0 bases and J by 1 base, and 9 bases separated the two germline ends.

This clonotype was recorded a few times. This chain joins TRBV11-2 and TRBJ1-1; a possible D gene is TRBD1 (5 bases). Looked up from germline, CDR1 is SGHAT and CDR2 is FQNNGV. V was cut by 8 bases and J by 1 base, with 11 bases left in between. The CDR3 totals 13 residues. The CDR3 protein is CASGRTGNTEAFF. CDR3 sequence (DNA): TGTGCCAGCGGACGCACAGGGAACACTGAAGCTTTCTTT.

Written as DNA, the CDR3 is TGTGCCAGCAGTCCCACAGGGGAGATTGCGCGGCCCCAGCATTTT. Translated: CASSPTGEIARPQHF. The chain is built from TRBV12-3 or TRBV12-4 and TRBJ1-5; 7 bases are shared with TRBD1. J was trimmed by 9 bases and V by 5 bases; bases with no gene match: 13. This CDR3 contains 15 residues.

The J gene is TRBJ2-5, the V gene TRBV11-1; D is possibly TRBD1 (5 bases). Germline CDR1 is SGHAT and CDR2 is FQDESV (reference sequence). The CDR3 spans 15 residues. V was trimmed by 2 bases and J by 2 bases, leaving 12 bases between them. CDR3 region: CASSLNRNPQETQYF. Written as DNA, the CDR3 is TGTGCCAGCAGCTTAAACAGGAACCCACAAGAGACCCAGTACTTC.

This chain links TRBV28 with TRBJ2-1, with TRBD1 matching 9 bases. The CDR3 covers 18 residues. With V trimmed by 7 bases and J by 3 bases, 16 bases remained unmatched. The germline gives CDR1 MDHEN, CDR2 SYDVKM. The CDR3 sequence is CASKDITARTGVYNEQFF. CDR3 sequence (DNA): TGTGCCAGCAAGGATATAACGGCCAGGACAGGGGTCTACAATGAGCAGTTCTTC.

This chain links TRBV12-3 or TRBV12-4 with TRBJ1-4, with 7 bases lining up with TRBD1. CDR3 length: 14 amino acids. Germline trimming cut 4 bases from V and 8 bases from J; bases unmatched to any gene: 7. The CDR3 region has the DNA TGTGCCAGCAGTTCGGGACAGACGGAAGAAAAACTGTTTTTT. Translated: CASSSGQTEEKLFF.

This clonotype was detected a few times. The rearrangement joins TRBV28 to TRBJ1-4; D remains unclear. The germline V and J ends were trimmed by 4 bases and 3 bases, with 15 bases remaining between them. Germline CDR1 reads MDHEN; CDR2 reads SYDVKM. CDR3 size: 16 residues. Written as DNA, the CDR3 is TGTGCCAGCAGTTCCTATACGAACCCGGCTAATGAAAAACTGTTTTTT. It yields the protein CASSSYTNPANEKLFF.

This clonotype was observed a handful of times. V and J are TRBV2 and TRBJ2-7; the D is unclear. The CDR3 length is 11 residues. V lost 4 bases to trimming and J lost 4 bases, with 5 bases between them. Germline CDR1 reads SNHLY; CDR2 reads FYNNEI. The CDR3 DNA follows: TGTGCCAGCAGTGTTAGGTACGAGCAGTACTTC. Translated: CASSVRYEQYF.

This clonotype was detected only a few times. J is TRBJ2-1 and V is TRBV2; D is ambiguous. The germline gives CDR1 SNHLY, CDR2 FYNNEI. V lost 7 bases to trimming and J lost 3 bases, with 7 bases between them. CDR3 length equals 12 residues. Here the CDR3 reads CASKASYNEQFF. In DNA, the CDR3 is TGTGCCAGCAAGGCGAGCTACAATGAGCAGTTCTTC.

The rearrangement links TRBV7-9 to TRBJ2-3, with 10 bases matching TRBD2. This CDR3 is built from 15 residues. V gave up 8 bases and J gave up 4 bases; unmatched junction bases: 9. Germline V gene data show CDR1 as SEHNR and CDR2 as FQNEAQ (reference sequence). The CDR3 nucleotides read TGTGCCAGCCCCACTAGCGGGAAGAGGCCAGATACGCAGTATTTT. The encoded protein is CASPTSGKRPDTQYF.

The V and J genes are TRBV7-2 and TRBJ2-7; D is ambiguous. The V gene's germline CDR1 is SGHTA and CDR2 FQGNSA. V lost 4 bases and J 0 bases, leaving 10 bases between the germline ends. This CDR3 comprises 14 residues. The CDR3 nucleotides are TGTGCCAGCAGCTCCGATCGCGTCTCCTACGAGCAGTACTTC. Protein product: CASSSDRVSYEQYF.